This note documents a single T cell receptor (beta chain) sequence. Its specificity is not known. The source of the sample is a study of cytomegalovirus exposure and HLA in healthy donors. Study-wide background: The Caucasian-associated ancestry cluster contained 81% of the roughly 400 genotyped donors.

Study conclusions and caveats: Only CMV serostatus was available as immune exposure information. Earlier analysis found most TCR beta V segments productive about 87% or about 30% of the time.

Germline V gene lookup returns CDR1 SGHVS and CDR2 FQNEAQ. V gave up 5 bases and J gave up 4 bases, with 17 bases separating them. CDR3 length equals 16 residues. The PCR employed 60 Vbeta primers together with 13 Jbeta primers. The data were produced by immunoSEQ multiplex PCR, yet TCRdb's version contains in-frame clones alone and is incomplete. The top ten clones hold roughly 3% of a sample with 100,000 to 150,000 clones, roughly 69% of them seen once. The sample consisted of PBMCs. The TCR was taken from a human donor in good health. The V and J genes are TRBV7-8 and TRBJ2-2; perhaps TRBD2 as D (6 bases). CDR3 coding DNA: TGTGCCAGCAGCCCCGGGACTCCCCTCCGCACCGGGGAGCTGTTTTTT. Translating it yields CASSPGTPLRTGELFF.